Sample share makes the clone carrying this T cell receptor (beta chain) medium-sized. The antigen remains undetermined. These data come from a study of circulating CD8 cells and anti-PD-1 response in melanoma. Sorting of live CD3+CD8+TCRalphabeta+ cells by PD-1 and/or TIGIT gave four subsets. The V segment lost 2 bases and the J segment 5 bases; nucleotides outside the gene matches: 13. Germline CDR1 and CDR2: LGHNA and YNFKEQ. The CDR3 is made up of 18 amino acids. Each library started from about 15 ng of total RNA using the QIAseq Immune Repertoire TCR panel. TCRdb itself ran the reads through MiXCR, one entry per CDR3 protein. The sample includes roughly 1,600 distinct CDR3 sequences, roughly 8.8% of them seen just once. Study-level points and caveats: PD-1 and DPOS subsets showed similar, higher clonality than DNEG.

The sequence derives from a human donor with melanoma. The sample consisted of CD8+ T cells from PBMCs, taken at baseline or after one month of anti-PD-1 therapy (not recorded which). The chain is built from TRBV4-2 and TRBJ1-5; 9 bases are shared with TRBD1. As DNA, the CDR3 is TGTGCCAGCAGCCAACTACCCGGACAGGGGCCTAAGGATCAGCCCCAGCATTTT. Translated, it gives CASSQLPGQGPKDQPQHF.